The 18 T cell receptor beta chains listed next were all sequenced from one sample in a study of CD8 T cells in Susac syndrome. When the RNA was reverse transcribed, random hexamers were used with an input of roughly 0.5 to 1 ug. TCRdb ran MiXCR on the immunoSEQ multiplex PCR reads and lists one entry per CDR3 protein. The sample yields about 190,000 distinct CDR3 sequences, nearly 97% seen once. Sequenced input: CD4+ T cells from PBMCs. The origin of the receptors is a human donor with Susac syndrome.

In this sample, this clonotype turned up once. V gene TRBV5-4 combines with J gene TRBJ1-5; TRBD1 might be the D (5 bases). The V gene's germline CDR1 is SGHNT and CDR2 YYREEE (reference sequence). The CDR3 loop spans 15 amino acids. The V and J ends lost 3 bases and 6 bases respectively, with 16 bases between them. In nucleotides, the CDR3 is TGTGCCAGCAGCTCGGGACCGGACGGGGGTCAGCCCCAGCATTTT. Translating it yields CASSSGPDGGQPQHF.

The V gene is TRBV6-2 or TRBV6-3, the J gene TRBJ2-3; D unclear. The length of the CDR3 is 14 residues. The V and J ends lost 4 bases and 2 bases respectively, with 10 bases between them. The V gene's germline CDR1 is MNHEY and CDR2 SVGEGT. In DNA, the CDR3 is TGTGCCAGCAGTTTTGGGCTGGTCACAGATACGCAGTATTTT. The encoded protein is CASSFGLVTDTQYF.

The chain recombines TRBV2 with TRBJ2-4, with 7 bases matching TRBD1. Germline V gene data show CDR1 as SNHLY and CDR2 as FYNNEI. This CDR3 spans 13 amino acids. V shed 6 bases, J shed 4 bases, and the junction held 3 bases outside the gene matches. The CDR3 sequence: CASRDRDKNIQYF. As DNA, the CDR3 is TGTGCCAGCAGAGACAGGGATAAAAACATTCAGTACTTC.

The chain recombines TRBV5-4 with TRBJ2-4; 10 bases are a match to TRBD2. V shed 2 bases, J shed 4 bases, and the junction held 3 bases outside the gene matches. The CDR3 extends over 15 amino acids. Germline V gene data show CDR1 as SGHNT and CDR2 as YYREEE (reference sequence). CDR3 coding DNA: TGTGCCAGCAGCTTATCAGCGGGGGGGAAAAACATTCAGTACTTC. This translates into CASSLSAGGKNIQYF. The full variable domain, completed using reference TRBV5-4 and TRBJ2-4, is ETGVTQSPTHLIKTRGQQVTLRCSSQSGHNTVSWYQQALGQGPQFIFQYYREEENGRGNFPPRFSGLQFPNYSSELNVNALELDDSALYLCASSLSAGGKNIQYFGAGTRLSVL.

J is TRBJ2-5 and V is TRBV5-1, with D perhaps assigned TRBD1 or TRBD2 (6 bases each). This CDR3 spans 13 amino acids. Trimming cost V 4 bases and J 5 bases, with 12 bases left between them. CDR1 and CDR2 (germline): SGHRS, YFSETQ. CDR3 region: CASSNTGRETQYF. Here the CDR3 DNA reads TGCGCCAGCAGCAATACAGGGAGGGAGACCCAGTACTTC.

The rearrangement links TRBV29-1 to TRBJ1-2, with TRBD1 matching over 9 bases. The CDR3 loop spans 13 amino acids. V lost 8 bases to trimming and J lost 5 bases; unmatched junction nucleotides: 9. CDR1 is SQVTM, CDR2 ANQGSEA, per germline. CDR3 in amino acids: CSTQQGAEYGYTF. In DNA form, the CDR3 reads TGCAGCACCCAACAGGGGGCGGAGTATGGCTACACCTTC.

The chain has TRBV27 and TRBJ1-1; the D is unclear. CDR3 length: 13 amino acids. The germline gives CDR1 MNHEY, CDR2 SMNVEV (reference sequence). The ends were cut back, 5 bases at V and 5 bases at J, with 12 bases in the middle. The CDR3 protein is CASSPPPRTEAFF. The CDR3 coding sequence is TGTGCCAGCAGTCCGCCCCCGAGGACTGAAGCTTTCTTT.

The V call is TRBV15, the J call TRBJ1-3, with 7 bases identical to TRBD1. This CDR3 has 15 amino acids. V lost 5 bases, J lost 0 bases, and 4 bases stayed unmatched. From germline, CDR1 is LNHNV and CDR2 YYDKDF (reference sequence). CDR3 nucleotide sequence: TGTGCCACCAGCCGGGACAGCGGCTCTGGAAACACCATATATTTT. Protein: CATSRDSGSGNTIYF.

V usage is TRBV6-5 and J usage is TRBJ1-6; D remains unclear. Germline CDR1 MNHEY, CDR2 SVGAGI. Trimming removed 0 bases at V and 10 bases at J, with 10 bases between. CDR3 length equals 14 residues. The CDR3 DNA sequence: TGTGCCAGCAGTTACTCTATCGGGCCCTCACCCCTCCACTTT. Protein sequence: CASSYSIGPSPLHF.

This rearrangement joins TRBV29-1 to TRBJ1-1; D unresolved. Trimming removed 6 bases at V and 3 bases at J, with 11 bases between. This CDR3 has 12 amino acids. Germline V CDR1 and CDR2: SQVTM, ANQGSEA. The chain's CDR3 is CSVTTLDTEAFF. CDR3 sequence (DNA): TGCAGCGTGACGACCCTTGACACTGAAGCTTTCTTT.

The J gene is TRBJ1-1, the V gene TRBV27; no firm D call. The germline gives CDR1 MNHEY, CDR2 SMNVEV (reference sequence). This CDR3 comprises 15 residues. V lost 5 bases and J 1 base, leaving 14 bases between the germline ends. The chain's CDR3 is CASSKRPGTNTEAFF. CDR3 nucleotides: TGTGCCAGCAGTAAAAGGCCGGGAACGAACACTGAAGCTTTCTTT.

This chain's CDR3 is CSVSTGVGESPLHF. DNA of the CDR3: TGCAGCGTTTCAACGGGGGTGGGGGAGTCACCCCTCCACTTT. The rearrangement joins TRBV29-1 to TRBJ1-6; perhaps TRBD1 as D (5 bases). This CDR3 region has 14 residues. Trimming pared 5 bases from V and 10 bases from J, leaving 18 bases between. Germline V lookup: CDR1 SQVTM, CDR2 ANQGSEA.

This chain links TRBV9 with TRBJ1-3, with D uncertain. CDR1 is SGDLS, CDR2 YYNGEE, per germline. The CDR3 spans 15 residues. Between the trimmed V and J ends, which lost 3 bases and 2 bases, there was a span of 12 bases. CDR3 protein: CASSADGGPGNTIYF. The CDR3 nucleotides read TGTGCCAGCAGCGCGGACGGCGGGCCTGGAAACACCATATATTTT.

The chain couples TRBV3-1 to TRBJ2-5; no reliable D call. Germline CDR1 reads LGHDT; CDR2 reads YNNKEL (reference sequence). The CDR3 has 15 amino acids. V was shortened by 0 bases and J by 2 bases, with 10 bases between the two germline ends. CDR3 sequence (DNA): TGTGCCAGCAGCCAAGATTTGGCGGAGCAAGAGACCCAGTACTTC. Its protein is CASSQDLAEQETQYF.

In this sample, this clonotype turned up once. In DNA, the CDR3 is TGTGCCAGCAGCCCGGCGGGTGGCTCGGGAGAGACCCAGTACTTC. Residues: CASSPAGGSGETQYF. This chain links TRBV7-9 with TRBJ2-5; D perhaps matches TRBD2 (5 bases). The CDR3 runs to 15 residues. V was pared by 5 bases and J by 4 bases, with 17 bases between. CDR1 SEHNR and CDR2 FQNEAQ come from the germline V gene (reference sequence).

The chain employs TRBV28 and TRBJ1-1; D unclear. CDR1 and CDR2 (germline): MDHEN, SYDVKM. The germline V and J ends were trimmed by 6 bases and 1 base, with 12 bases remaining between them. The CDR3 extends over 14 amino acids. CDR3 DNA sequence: TGTGCCAGCAGCCCTGGAAGTCGGAACACTGAAGCTTTCTTT. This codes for CASSPGSRNTEAFF.

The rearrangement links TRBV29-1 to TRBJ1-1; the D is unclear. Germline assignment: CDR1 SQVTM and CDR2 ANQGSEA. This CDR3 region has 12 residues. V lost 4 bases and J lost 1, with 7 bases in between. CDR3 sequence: CSVVRGNTEAFF. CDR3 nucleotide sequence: TGCAGCGTTGTTCGGGGGAACACTGAAGCTTTCTTT.

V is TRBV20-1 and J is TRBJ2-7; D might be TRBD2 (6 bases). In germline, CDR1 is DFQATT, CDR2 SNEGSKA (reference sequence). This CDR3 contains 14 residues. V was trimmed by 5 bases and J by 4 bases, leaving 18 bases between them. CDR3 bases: TGCAGTGCTGGGGGTGGAGGGGTCGGGTACGAGCAGTACTTC. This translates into CSAGGGGVGYEQYF.